The next 13 T cell receptor beta chains were all read from a single sample in a study of CD8 T cells in ankylosing spondylitis. TCRdb itself ran the 5' RACE reads through MiXCR, one entry per CDR3 protein. Counted here are fewer than 150,000 distinct CDR3 sequences, just under 7.5% occurring once; the ten biggest clones make up approximately 13%. The sample was blood, either unsorted or a sorted T cell fraction (not recorded which). These receptors were collected from a female donor with ankylosing spondylitis or in good health (not recorded which).

At least ten counts were recorded for this clonotype. The chain uses TRBV4-1 and TRBJ2-1, with TRBD2 matching 9 bases. V dropped 4 bases and J dropped 2; count of bases not matched to a gene: 9. The germline gives CDR1 MGHRA, CDR2 YSYEKL. This CDR3 contains 17 residues. The CDR3: CASSRDARGGPYNEQFF. The CDR3 nucleotides are TGCGCCAGCAGCCGGGACGCGCGGGGGGGCCCCTACAATGAGCAGTTCTTC.

This clonotype appeared many times. J is TRBJ2-7 and V is TRBV4-1; TRBD1 aligns across 7 bases. Per germline, CDR1 MGHRA and CDR2 YSYEKL. The CDR3 spans 17 residues. V trimming: 4 bases; J trimming: 1 base; junction bases outside the gene matches: 13. CDR3 sequence reads: CASSLATLDRVSYEQYF. Written as DNA, the CDR3 is TGCGCCAGCAGCCTCGCGACCCTCGACAGGGTGTCCTACGAGCAGTACTTC.

Ten or more counts support this clonotype. The chain combines TRBV29-1 with TRBJ2-3; D perhaps matches TRBD2 (6 bases). Germline V gene sequence: CDR1 SQVTM, CDR2 ANQGSEA. The CDR3 extends over 15 amino acids. V gave up 1 base and J gave up 2 bases, with 13 bases separating them. The CDR3 region has the DNA TGCAGCGTTGAAGGCGGTCGGGGGACCACAGATACGCAGTATTTT. Its protein product is CSVEGGRGTTDTQYF.

As to this clonotype: A much larger clone lies one base from this, so it may be a read error. The rearrangement joins TRBV5-5 to TRBJ2-7, with D tentatively TRBD2 (6 bases). CDR1 and CDR2 (germline): SGHKS, YYEKEE (reference sequence). The CDR3 length is 15 residues. The chain's CDR3 is CTSSLSGGVSYEQYF. The DNA for the CDR3 is TGTACCAGCAGCTTGTCCGGAGGGGTCTCCTACGAGCAGTACTTC.

This clonotype was observed at least ten times. The chain links TRBV20-1 to TRBJ2-7; D gene unclear. V was cut by 5 bases and J by 3 bases, with 8 bases left in between. This CDR3 has 11 residues. Germline V gene data show CDR1 as DFQATT and CDR2 as SNEGSKA (reference sequence). DNA of the CDR3: TGCAGTGCTGCGAAGGGCTACGAGCAGTACTTC. Protein product: CSAAKGYEQYF.

This clonotype was seen many times. The rearrangement links TRBV3-1 to TRBJ1-1; 11 positions match TRBD1. The CDR3 is 14 amino acids. Trimming cost V 4 bases and J 6 bases; bases outside gene matches: 4. Germline V gene lookup returns CDR1 LGHDT and CDR2 YNNKEL (reference sequence). CDR3 coding DNA: TGTGCCAGCAGCCCCCGGGACAGGGGGGCTGAAGCTTTCTTT. Its translation is CASSPRDRGAEAFF.

This clonotype was counted many times. The genes are TRBV15 and TRBJ2-1; D may be TRBD1 (5 bases). The germline V and J ends were trimmed by 3 bases and 6 bases, with 9 bases remaining between them. The germline gives CDR1 LNHNV, CDR2 YYDKDF (reference sequence). This CDR3 region has 13 residues. The CDR3 DNA reads TGTGCCACCAGCAGGACAGAAACCAATGAGCAGTTCTTC. It encodes CATSRTETNEQFF.

This clonotype was observed many times. This sequence joins TRBV6-5 and TRBJ2-7, with D perhaps matching TRBD1 (5 bases). V lost 2 bases and J 2 bases, leaving 19 bases between the germline ends. The CDR3 has 17 amino acids. Per the germline V gene, CDR1 is MNHEY and CDR2 is SVGAGI. The CDR3 spells CASSYGAPDTGAYEQYF. In nucleotides, the CDR3 is TGTGCCAGCAGTTACGGGGCGCCGGACACCGGAGCCTACGAGCAGTACTTC.

This clonotype was seen at least ten times. The chain couples TRBV6-1 to TRBJ2-2; no definite D call. CDR1 and CDR2 from the germline V gene are MNHNS and SASEGT. The CDR3 has 17 amino acids. Between the trimmed V and J ends, which lost 7 bases and 1 base, there was a span of 19 bases. The CDR3 nucleotides read TGTGCCAGCACCCCCCTCGTTGGGATAAGGAACACCGGGGAGCTGTTTTTT. The encoded protein is CASTPLVGIRNTGELFF.

This clonotype was detected ten times or more. The rearrangement links TRBV5-1 to TRBJ2-7; D gene ambiguous. The germline V gene encodes CDR1 SGHRS and CDR2 YFSETQ. This CDR3 contains 13 residues. The V end was cut by 4 bases, the J end by 0 bases, with 8 bases between. The CDR3 loop is CASSASGSYEQYF. The CDR3 nucleotides are TGCGCCAGCAGCGCCAGTGGCTCCTACGAGCAGTACTTC.

This clonotype was found many times. The gene calls are TRBV5-1 and TRBJ1-6, with TRBD1 as a possible D gene (5 bases). The CDR3 consists of 16 residues. Between the trimmed V and J ends, which lost 1 base and 1 base, there was a span of 9 bases. Germline V gene sequence: CDR1 SGHRS, CDR2 YFSETQ. CDR3 sequence reads: CASSLTPGSYNSPLHF. CDR3 nucleotides: TGCGCCAGCAGCTTGACGCCAGGGTCCTATAATTCACCCCTCCACTTT.

Ten or more counts support this clonotype. The V gene is TRBV5-1, the J gene TRBJ1-2; possibly TRBD1 for D (6 bases). V shed 5 bases and J shed 2 bases, with 13 bases lying between them. The CDR3 is made up of 14 amino acids. Germline CDR1 is SGHRS and CDR2 is YFSETQ. The CDR3 region is CASSTDQGNYGYTF. In nucleotides, the CDR3 is TGCGCCAGCAGTACAGACCAGGGGAACTATGGCTACACCTTC.

This clonotype was recorded at least ten times. This chain uses TRBV6-2 or TRBV6-3 with TRBJ1-1, with 8 bases matching TRBD1. Trimming cost V 4 bases and J 2 bases; bases outside gene matches: 9. The germline V gene encodes CDR1 MNHEY and CDR2 SVGEGT. This CDR3 contains 16 residues. In DNA, the CDR3 is TGTGCCAGCAGTTTAACCCGGACAGGGTACAACACTGAAGCTTTCTTT. Its protein is CASSLTRTGYNTEAFF.